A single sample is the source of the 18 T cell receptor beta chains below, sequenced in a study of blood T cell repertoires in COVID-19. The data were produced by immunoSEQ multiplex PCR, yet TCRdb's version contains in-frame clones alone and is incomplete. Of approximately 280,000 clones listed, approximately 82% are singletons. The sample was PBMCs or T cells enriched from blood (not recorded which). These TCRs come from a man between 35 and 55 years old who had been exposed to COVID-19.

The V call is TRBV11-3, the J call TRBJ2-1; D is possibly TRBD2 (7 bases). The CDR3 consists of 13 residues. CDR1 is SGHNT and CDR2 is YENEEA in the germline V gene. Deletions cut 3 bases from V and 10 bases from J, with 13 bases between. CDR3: CASSLGGLKEQFF. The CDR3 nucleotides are TGTGCCAGCAGCTTGGGGGGGCTGAAGGAGCAGTTCTTC.

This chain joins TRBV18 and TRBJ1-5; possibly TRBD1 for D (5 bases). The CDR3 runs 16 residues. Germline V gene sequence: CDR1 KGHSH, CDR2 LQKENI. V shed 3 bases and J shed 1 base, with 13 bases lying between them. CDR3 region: CASSPSSPGSNQPQHF. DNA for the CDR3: TGTGCCAGCTCACCGAGTAGCCCAGGGAGCAATCAGCCCCAGCATTTT.

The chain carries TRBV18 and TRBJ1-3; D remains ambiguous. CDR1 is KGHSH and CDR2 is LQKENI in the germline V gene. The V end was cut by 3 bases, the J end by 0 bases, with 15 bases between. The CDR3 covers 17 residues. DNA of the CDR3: TGTGCCAGCTCACCGGGGAGGCAGCGAAGCTCTGGAAACACCATATATTTT. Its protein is CASSPGRQRSSGNTIYF.

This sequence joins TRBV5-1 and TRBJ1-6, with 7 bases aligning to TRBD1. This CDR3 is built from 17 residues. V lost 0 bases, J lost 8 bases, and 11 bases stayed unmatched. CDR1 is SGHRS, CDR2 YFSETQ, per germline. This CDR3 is CASSLVPHRGLDSPLHF. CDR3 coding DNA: TGCGCCAGCAGCTTGGTTCCCCACAGGGGTTTGGATTCACCCCTCCACTTT. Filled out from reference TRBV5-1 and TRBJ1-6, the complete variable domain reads KAGVTQTPRYLIKTRGQQVTLSCSPISGHRSVSWYQQTPGQGLQFLFEYFSETQRNKGNFPGRFSGRQFSNSRSEMNVSTLELGDSALYLCASSLVPHRGLDSPLHFGNGTRLTVT.

CDR3 sequence: CAASRSSYNEQFF. CDR3 sequence (DNA): TGTGCCGCTAGCAGGAGCTCCTACAATGAGCAGTTCTTC. The chain is built from TRBV7-9 and TRBJ2-1; a weak D match, TRBD2 (5 bases). CDR3 length: 13 amino acids. Trimming pared 11 bases from V and 0 bases from J, leaving 11 bases between. Germline V gene data show CDR1 as SEHNR and CDR2 as FQNEAQ (reference sequence).

The CDR3 bases are TGTGCCAGCAGTTACGCCGAGGGGGGGTACAATGGCTACACCTTC. Its protein is CASSYAEGGYNGYTF. V is TRBV6-5 and J is TRBJ1-2; the D gene is possibly TRBD1 (6 bases). The CDR3 contains 15 residues. V shed 2 bases and J shed 6 bases, with 16 bases lying between them. The germline V gene encodes CDR1 MNHEY and CDR2 SVGAGI.

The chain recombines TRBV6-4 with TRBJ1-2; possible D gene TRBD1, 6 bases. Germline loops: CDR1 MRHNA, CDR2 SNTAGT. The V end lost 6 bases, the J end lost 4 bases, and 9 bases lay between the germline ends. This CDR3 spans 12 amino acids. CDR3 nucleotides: TGTGCCAGCAGAGGACAGACCTATGGCTACACCTTC. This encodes CASRGQTYGYTF.

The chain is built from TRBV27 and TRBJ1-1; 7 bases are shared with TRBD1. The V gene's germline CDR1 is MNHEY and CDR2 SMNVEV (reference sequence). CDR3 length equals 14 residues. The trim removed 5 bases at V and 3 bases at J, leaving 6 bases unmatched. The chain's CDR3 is CASSKWTGDTEAFF. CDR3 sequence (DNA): TGTGCCAGCAGTAAGTGGACAGGAGACACTGAAGCTTTCTTT.

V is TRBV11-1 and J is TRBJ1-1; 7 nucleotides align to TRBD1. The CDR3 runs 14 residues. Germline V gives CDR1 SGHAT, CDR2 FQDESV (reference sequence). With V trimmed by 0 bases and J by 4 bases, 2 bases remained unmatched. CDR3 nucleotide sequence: TGTGCCAGCAGCTTAGCGAGGGGGCCCACTGAAGCTTTCTTT. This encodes CASSLARGPTEAFF. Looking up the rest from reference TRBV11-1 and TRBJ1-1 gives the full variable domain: EAEVAQSPRYKITEKSQAVAFWCDPISGHATLYWYRQILGQGPELLVQFQDESVVDDSQLPKDRFSAERLKGVDSTLKIQPAELGDSAMYLCASSLARGPTEAFFGQGTRLTVV.

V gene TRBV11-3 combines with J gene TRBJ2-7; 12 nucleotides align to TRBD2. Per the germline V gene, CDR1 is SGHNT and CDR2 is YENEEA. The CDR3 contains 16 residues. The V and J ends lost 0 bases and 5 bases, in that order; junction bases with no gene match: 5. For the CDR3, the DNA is TGTGCCAGCAGCTTAGAGGGAACTAGCGGGAGGAACGAGCAGTACTTC. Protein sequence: CASSLEGTSGRNEQYF.

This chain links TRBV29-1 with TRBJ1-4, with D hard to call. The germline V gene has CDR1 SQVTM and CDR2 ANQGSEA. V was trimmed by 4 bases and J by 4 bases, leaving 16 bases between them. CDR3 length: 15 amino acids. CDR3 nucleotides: TGCAGCGTTGGTTCCCGGGGATCGGGTAATGAAAAACTGTTTTTT. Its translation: CSVGSRGSGNEKLFF.

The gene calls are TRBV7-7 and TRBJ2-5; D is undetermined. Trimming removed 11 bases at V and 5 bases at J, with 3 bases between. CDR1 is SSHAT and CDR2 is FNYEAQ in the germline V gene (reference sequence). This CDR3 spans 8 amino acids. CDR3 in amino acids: CAAETQYF. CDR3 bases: TGTGCCGCGGAGACCCAGTACTTC.

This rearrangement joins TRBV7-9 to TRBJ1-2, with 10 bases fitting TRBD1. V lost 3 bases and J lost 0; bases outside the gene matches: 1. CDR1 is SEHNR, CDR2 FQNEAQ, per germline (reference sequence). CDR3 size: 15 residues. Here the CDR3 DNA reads TGTGCCAGCAGCTTGGGACAGGGGACTAACTATGGCTACACCTTC. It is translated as CASSLGQGTNYGYTF.

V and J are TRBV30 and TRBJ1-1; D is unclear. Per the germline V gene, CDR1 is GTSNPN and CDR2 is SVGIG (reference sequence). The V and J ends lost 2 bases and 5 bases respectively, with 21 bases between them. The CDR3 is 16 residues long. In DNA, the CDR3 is TGTGCCTGGAGTCTATTGGGGAGGACCCGGCGGACTGAAGCTTTCTTT. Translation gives CAWSLLGRTRRTEAFF.

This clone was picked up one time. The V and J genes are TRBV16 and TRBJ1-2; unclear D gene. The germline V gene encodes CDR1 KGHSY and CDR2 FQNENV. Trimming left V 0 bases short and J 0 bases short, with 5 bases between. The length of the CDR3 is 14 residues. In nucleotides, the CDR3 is TGTGCCAGCAGCCAATCCACAGCTAACTATGGCTACACCTTC. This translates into CASSQSTANYGYTF.

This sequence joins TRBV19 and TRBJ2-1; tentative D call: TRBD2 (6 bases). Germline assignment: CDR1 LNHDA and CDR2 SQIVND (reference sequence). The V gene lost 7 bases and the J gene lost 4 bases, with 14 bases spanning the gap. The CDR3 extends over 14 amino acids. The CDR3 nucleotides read TGTGCCAGTATGCGGGACGATTATTACAATGAGCAGTTCTTC. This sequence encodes CASMRDDYYNEQFF. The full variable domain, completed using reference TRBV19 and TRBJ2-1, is DGGITQSPKYLFRKEGQNVTLSCEQNLNHDAMYWYRQDPGQGLRLIYYSQIVNDFQKGDIAEGYSVSREKKESFPLTVTSAQKNPTAFYLCASMRDDYYNEQFFGPGTRLTVL.

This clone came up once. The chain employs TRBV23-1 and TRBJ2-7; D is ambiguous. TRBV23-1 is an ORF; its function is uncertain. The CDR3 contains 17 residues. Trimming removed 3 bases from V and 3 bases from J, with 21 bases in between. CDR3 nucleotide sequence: TGCGCCAGCAGTCATTGTATCGCGTCAAGAGAATTCTACGAGCAGTACTTC. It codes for CASSHCIASREFYEQYF.

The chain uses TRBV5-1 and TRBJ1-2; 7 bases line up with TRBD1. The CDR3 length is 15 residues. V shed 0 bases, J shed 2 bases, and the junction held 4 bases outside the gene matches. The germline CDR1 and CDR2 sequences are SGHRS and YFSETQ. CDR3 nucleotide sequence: TGCGCCAGCAGCTTGGGGGACAGAGAAAACTATGGCTACACCTTC. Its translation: CASSLGDRENYGYTF.